The 6 T cell receptor beta chains below all came from one sample that was sequenced in a study of blood T cells in healthy people across ages (dated by TCRdb to the mid-2010s). Preparation of the library involved 5' RACE. For sequencing, an Illumina HiSeq 2500 was employed. A second PCR of about 6 to 12 cycles was performed with a sample-barcoded 5' primer and a J-beta primer mix. TCRdb reran the public reads through fastp at Q25 and MiXCR, keeping productive beta chains. Rows merge per CDR3 protein into single entries with the most common DNA and genes. The sample contains a few hundred thousand distinct CDR3 sequences, 50% to 60% of them found a single time. The top ten clonotypes cover around 53% of the sample. The material sequenced was blood. Receptors originate from a man aged 55 to 70 in good health.

The chain carries TRBV6-5 and TRBJ2-1; 11 bases fit TRBD2. Germline V gene sequence: CDR1 MNHEY, CDR2 SVGAGI. The junction had 14 bases not matched to a gene; V was cut back by 6 bases and J by 7 bases. CDR3 size: 17 residues. Here the CDR3 DNA reads TGTGCCAGCAGCTTAGCGGGGGGGGAAGGGTACAATAATGAGCAGTTCTTC. This gives the protein CASSLAGGEGYNNEQFF.

Comment on this clonotype: A clone one base away is much larger, so this may be a read error. The chain has TRBV4-2 and TRBJ1-2; 8 positions match TRBD1. Germline lookup yields CDR1 LGHNA and CDR2 YNFKEQ. The CDR3 runs 14 residues. The CDR3 here is CASSSTGVNYGCTF. CDR3 coding DNA: TGTGCCAGCAGCTCGACAGGGGTCAACTATGGCTGCACCTTC.

The chain combines TRBV18 with TRBJ1-5; 7 nucleotides line up with TRBD1. J lost 0 bases, V lost 2 bases, and 7 bases had no gene match. This CDR3 region has 17 residues. Germline V lookup: CDR1 KGHSH, CDR2 LQKENI. The CDR3 reads CASSPYRDSDSNQPQHF. The DNA for the CDR3 is TGTGCCAGCTCACCATACCGGGACAGCGATAGCAATCAGCCCCAGCATTTT.

This clonotype was recorded a few times. V usage is TRBV7-9 and J usage is TRBJ1-2, with D uncertain. In germline, CDR1 is SEHNR, CDR2 FQNEAQ (reference sequence). V lost 5 bases and J 5 bases, leaving 12 bases between the germline ends. The CDR3 sequence is 13 residues long. CDR3 loop: CASSLLGGYGYTF. The CDR3 DNA sequence: TGTGCCAGCAGCCTCCTGGGTGGATATGGCTACACCTTC.

The gene calls are TRBV28 and TRBJ2-3; 8 bases are shared with TRBD2. CDR1 MDHEN and CDR2 SYDVKM come from the germline V gene. V was clipped by 6 bases and J by 1 base; unmatched bases: 18. The CDR3 covers 19 residues. The CDR3 nucleotides read TGTGCCAGCAGGTTTGGGTTGCGGGGGGAATATGTGGGCACAGATACGCAGTATTTT. It encodes CASRFGLRGEYVGTDTQYF.

The V and J genes are TRBV6-6 and TRBJ2-7; D may match TRBD1 or TRBD2 (6 bases each). The CDR3 sequence is 14 residues long. V dropped 2 bases and J dropped 4 bases, with 12 bases sitting between them. Germline values: CDR1 MNHNY, CDR2 SVGAGI (reference sequence). This CDR3 reads CASSYDRGRYEQYF. In DNA form, the CDR3 reads TGTGCCAGCAGTTACGATCGGGGGCGATACGAGCAGTACTTC.